Here is one T cell receptor beta chain with its context. Its antigen has not been determined. No quality values exist for individual bases; no much larger clone is one base distant. CDR1 and CDR2 are read off the germline V gene as MNHNS and SASEGT. The CDR3 covers 11 residues, taking in both the cysteine and the phenylalanine. Only the CDR3 region is kept as DNA, spanning 33 bases read in frame from base 1. Relative to germline, V is 10 bases shorter and J is 3 bases shorter, with 10 bases between their ends. This specimen comes from a study of T cell changes during pregnancy in multiple sclerosis (dated by TCRdb to between 2017 and 2020). The study in broad terms: The study examined how the T cell repertoire changed over the course of pregnancy in women with multiple sclerosis.

Libraries came from the immunoSEQ multiplex PCR assay. TCRdb limited this immuneACCESS table to in-frame rearrangements with V and J called. A share of clones is missing; checked studies link under half to unresolved V genes, and the rest is unexplained. The sample has about 61,000 clones on record, 93% of them singletons. The top ten clones comprise about 2.6% of the sample. The sequence derives from a female donor with multiple sclerosis, enrolled in a pregnancy study. The chain links TRBV6-1 with TRBJ2-7; a tentative D call is TRBD1 (6 bases match). Sequences were derived from CD8+ T cells from peripheral blood mononuclear cells, sampled in the third trimester of pregnancy. The sequenced DNA is TGTGCCACCTTGGACAGCTACGAGCAGTACTTC. The encoded protein is CATLDSYEQYF.